This T cell receptor beta chain was profiled in a study of blood T cell repertoires in COVID-19. Sequencing was performed with immunoSEQ multiplex PCR; in TCRdb, only in-frame clones are kept and a portion is missing. The table includes about 310,000 clones, about nine tenths detected once. The V end was cut by 4 bases, the J end by 4 bases, with 13 bases between. Germline CDR1 is KGHSY and CDR2 is FQNENV. The CDR3 is 14 residues long. The participants were between roughly 18 and 100 years old and came from under 25 US areas. The rearrangement joins TRBV16 to TRBJ1-2, with D possibly being TRBD1 (5 bases). Sequenced sample: PBMCs or T cells enriched from blood (not recorded which). The receptor comes from a man aged 55 to 69 who had recovered from COVID-19. CDR3 nucleotides: TGTGCCAGCAGCCTCTTGGGGGGAGGCTATGGCTACACCTTC. This codes for CASSLLGGGYGYTF. The variable domain in full, with the rest retrieved from reference TRBV16 and TRBJ1-2, is GEEVAQTPKHLVRGEGQKAKLYCAPIKGHSYVFWYQQVLKNEFKFLISFQNENVFDETGMPKERFSAKCLPNSPCSLEIQATKLEDSAVYFCASSLLGGGYGYTFGSGTRLTVV.